One T cell receptor beta chain is described in this entry. This sample was taken from a study of blood T cell repertoires in COVID-19. Across the whole study: Samples taken during acute and convalescent COVID-19 were collected in the United States, Italy and Spain. The cDNA or gDNA used as material had been derived from T cells, B-cell-depleted T cells, or PBMCs.

In the study's own analysis: By means of reference gene primer amplification, nucleated cell counts were estimated. Produced via immunoSEQ multiplex PCR; TCRdb's table is partial and in-frame only. That table furnishes V, J and clone size, whereas the DNA furnished D and trimming. Of more than 150,000 clones listed, 80% to 90% are singletons. The CDR3 is 14 residues long. Per germline, CDR1 ENHRY and CDR2 SYGVKD. Unmatched junction bases numbered 5, after V lost 7 bases and J lost 4 bases. This TCR was recovered from a middle-aged woman with acute or convalescent COVID-19. The V call is TRBV10-3, the J call TRBJ2-1; 9 bases match TRBD2. Sequencing was performed on peripheral blood. CDR3 sequence: CAITSTSGYNEQFF. CDR3 DNA sequence: TGTGCCATCACCTCGACTAGCGGTTACAATGAGCAGTTCTTC.